This T cell receptor (beta chain) was captured in a study of shared clonotypes between healthy human individuals. Study-level information: Each donor's CD8 memory used one plate, CD8 naive two, each CD4 subset three.

A single count supports this clone. Its antigen is unknown. Study-level points and caveats: The low donor count limited represented genetic and exposure-history diversity. Estimated clonotype richness was generally higher in naive than memory subsets. Depth of sequencing was expected to influence donor clonotype sharing.

The junction had 9 bases not matched to a gene; V was cut back by 6 bases and J by 0 bases. The CDR3 is made up of 15 amino acids. Germline CDR1 is SGHRS and CDR2 is YFSETQ. In the naive CD8 group, cells lacked CD45RO and were positively selected for CCR7, so terminally differentiated effector memory CD45RA+ cells were left out. Using immunoSEQ multiplex PCR, the repertoire was profiled, and TCRdb retains in-frame clones only, with some absent. The data show about 2.2 million clones, 93% seen once. The sequenced sample was naive CD8+ T cells from PBMCs. The chain joins TRBV5-1 to TRBJ2-7; TRBD1 agrees at 7 bases. The receptor was derived from a man aged 18 to 30 in good health. Some clones in this sample may be carry-over from other donors' samples. CDR3 DNA: TGCGCCAGCAACAGGGGCTGGGAGAGCTCCTACGAGCAGTACTTC. Protein: CASNRGWESSYEQYF. Combining the CDR3 with reference TRBV5-1 and TRBJ2-7 gives the whole variable domain KAGVTQTPRYLIKTRGQQVTLSCSPISGHRSVSWYQQTPGQGLQFLFEYFSETQRNKGNFPGRFSGRQFSNSRSEMNVSTLELGDSALYLCASNRGWESSYEQYFGPGTRLTVT.